This T cell receptor beta chain originates from a study of blood T cell repertoires in COVID-19. Profiled with immunoSEQ multiplex PCR; TCRdb holds only in-frame clones, not every one. The sample lists about 130,000 clones, approximately 90% seen once, with approximately 2% in the top ten. The CDR3 spans 14 residues. Germline V gene sequence: CDR1 SNHLY, CDR2 FYNNEI. Trimming cost V 6 bases and J 3 bases; bases outside gene matches: 3. The sequence was collected from a man over 45 with COVID-19, enrolled during active disease. The chain couples TRBV2 to TRBJ2-7, with 12 bases fitting TRBD1. Sequencing input: peripheral blood. The CDR3 sequence is CASRGQGAYYEQYF. For the CDR3, the DNA is TGTGCCAGCAGGGGACAGGGGGCTTACTACGAGCAGTACTTC.